This TCR beta chain was documented in a study of cytomegalovirus exposure and HLA in healthy donors. General observations from the study: Presence/absence analysis assumed near-uniform sequencing depth across donors.

This clone was seen a single time. Its specificity is not known. This PCR relied on a set of 60 Vbeta primers and 13 Jbeta primers. Study processing details: Later work found around 80 million unique TCR beta chains, with 9.5 million to 14 million shared. Assay: immunoSEQ multiplex PCR; the TCRdb copy retains only in-frame clones and omits some. Clone size and V and J calls were adopted from that table, with D and trimming inferred from the DNA. Of 150,000 to 200,000 clones listed, over 60% were seen once; the top ten hold less than 1.6%. Input material: PBMCs. This sequence originates from a girl aged 5-17 years in good health and CMV-seronegative.

The CDR3 DNA sequence: TGCGCCAGCAGCCCTAGTCCCGGGGGGCCTATGGAGACCCAGTACTTC. Translated, it gives CASSPSPGGPMETQYF. The chain has TRBV4-1 and TRBJ2-5, with D maybe TRBD2 (7 bases). Trimming removed 4 bases from V and 5 bases from J, with 20 bases in between. CDR1 is MGHRA, CDR2 YSYEKL, per germline. The CDR3 spans 16 residues.